This TCR beta chain is from a study of control samples from healthy donors and cancer patients. CDR3 size: 13 residues. Looked up from germline, CDR1 is KGHSH and CDR2 is LQKENI. Between the trimmed V and J ends, which lost 2 bases and 5 bases, there was a span of 7 bases. Sequenced by immunoSEQ multiplex PCR; TCRdb stores in-frame clones only, minus some. The sample has about 160,000 clones, less than 95% seen once. The TCR originated in a man aged 55 to 69 with colorectal cancer. The chain has TRBV18 and TRBJ1-5; D uncertain. Sequencing was performed on PBMCs. CDR3 region: CASSPREDQPQHF. The CDR3 DNA is TGTGCCAGCTCACCAAGGGAGGATCAGCCCCAGCATTTT.